The 27 T cell receptor beta chains presented below share a single source sample, sequenced in a study of CD8 T cells in Susac syndrome. An input of roughly 0.45 to 1 ug of RNA was subjected to reverse transcription using random hexamers. TCRdb re-derived calls from the immunoSEQ multiplex PCR reads in MiXCR, one entry per CDR3 protein. The table shows 200,000 to 250,000 distinct CDR3 sequences, with approximately 94% occurring only once. Sequencing input: CD4+ T cells from PBMCs. The receptors come from a human donor with Susac syndrome.

The chain uses TRBV20-1 and TRBJ1-2, with D maybe TRBD1 (6 bases). Trimming took 7 bases from V and 8 from J, leaving 17 bases between them. CDR3 length: 12 amino acids. Germline V gene data show CDR1 as DFQATT and CDR2 as SNEGSKA (reference sequence). CDR3 amino acids: CSGGVGGAGYTF. The CDR3 DNA follows: TGCAGTGGGGGTGTCGGGGGCGCGGGCTACACCTTC.

The chain carries TRBV19 and TRBJ1-5; perhaps TRBD1 as D (5 bases). Germline CDR1 LNHDA, CDR2 SQIVND (reference sequence). The CDR3 has 14 amino acids. Between the trimmed V and J ends, which lost 4 bases and 5 bases, there was a span of 12 bases. CDR3 sequence reads: CASSSRGTDQPQHF. The CDR3 DNA follows: TGTGCCAGTAGTAGCCGGGGCACCGATCAGCCCCAGCATTTT.

The chain carries TRBV7-3 and TRBJ1-1; 10 positions match TRBD1. CDR1 is SGHTA and CDR2 is FQGTGA in the germline V gene. This CDR3 spans 13 amino acids. J lost 8 bases, V lost 5 bases, and 5 bases had no gene match. In DNA form, the CDR3 reads TGTGCCAGCAGCGACAGGGGGCTACACGAAGCTTTCTTT. Translation gives CASSDRGLHEAFF.

This clonotype occurred once. The rearrangement links TRBV5-1 to TRBJ1-1; TRBD1 matches at 8 bases. Germline values: CDR1 SGHRS, CDR2 YFSETQ. The CDR3 is made up of 16 amino acids. Trimming at V came to 3 bases and at J to 3 bases, leaving 10 bases not matched to a gene. CDR3 nucleotide sequence: TGCGCCAGCAGCTCAACCGACAGGGGAGGGGACACTGAAGCTTTCTTT. It codes for CASSSTDRGGDTEAFF.

V is TRBV28 and J is TRBJ1-6; tentatively, D is TRBD1 (5 bases). The V end lost 6 bases, the J end lost 10 bases, and 25 bases lay between the germline ends. Germline-derived CDR1 and CDR2 are MDHEN and SYDVKM. The CDR3 sequence is 17 residues long. In DNA, the CDR3 is TGTGCCAGCAGACGTAGGGGAGGGGAAGGTCTAGGCTCACCCCTCCACTTT. It yields the protein CASRRRGGEGLGSPLHF.

V usage is TRBV4-1 and J usage is TRBJ2-7; D possibly matches TRBD1 or TRBD2 (5 bases each). The CDR3 is made up of 15 amino acids. Germline loops: CDR1 MGHRA, CDR2 YSYEKL. V was shortened by 4 bases and J by 0 bases, with 13 bases between the two germline ends. DNA for the CDR3: TGCGCCAGCAGCCCCTCCGGGACGGCCTCCTACGAGCAGTACTTC. Translation: CASSPSGTASYEQYF.

The CDR3 DNA is TGTGCCAGCAGCCGCGACAGGGGAGGTAATGAAAAACTGTTTTTT. Encoded protein: CASSRDRGGNEKLFF. The gene calls are TRBV7-2 and TRBJ1-4; 8 bases are shared with TRBD1. The CDR3 extends over 15 amino acids. Germline loops: CDR1 SGHTA, CDR2 FQGNSA. Trimming at V came to 5 bases and at J to 4 bases, leaving 6 bases not matched to a gene.

The genes are TRBV20-1 and TRBJ2-7; a possible D gene is TRBD1 (7 bases). This CDR3 is built from 13 residues. With 6 bases removed from V and 3 bases from J, the gap between germline ends came to 15 bases. Germline CDR1 reads DFQATT; CDR2 reads SNEGSKA (reference sequence). In DNA form, the CDR3 reads TGCAGTGCCCCGCGGCAGGGGGGCTACGAGCAGTACTTC. Amino acid sequence: CSAPRQGGYEQYF.

This clonotype was counted between two and nine times. The chain is built from TRBV5-1 and TRBJ2-2, with D perhaps matching TRBD2 (6 bases). Germline V lookup: CDR1 SGHRS, CDR2 YFSETQ. V gave up 0 bases and J gave up 7 bases, with 16 bases separating them. The CDR3 runs to 16 residues. The CDR3 sequence is CASSLVVGGSGGELFF. In DNA, the CDR3 is TGCGCCAGCAGCTTGGTTGTAGGAGGGAGCGGCGGGGAGCTGTTTTTT.

V gene TRBV7-6 combines with J gene TRBJ2-5; tentatively, D is TRBD1 or TRBD2 (6 bases each). The V and J ends lost 6 bases and 1 base respectively, with 9 bases between them. In germline, CDR1 is SGHVS, CDR2 FNYEAQ. The CDR3 is made up of 13 amino acids. CDR3 nucleotide sequence: TGTGCCAGCAGAGGGGGGACCCAAGAGACCCAGTACTTC. Its translation: CASRGGTQETQYF.

This chain connects TRBV27 to TRBJ1-6; D unclear. Trimming removed 7 bases from V and 6 bases from J, with 13 bases in between. The CDR3 sequence is 14 residues long. From germline, CDR1 is MNHEY and CDR2 SMNVEV (reference sequence). CDR3 bases: TGTGCCAGCACCCGGCCGGCTGTTAATTCACCCCTCCACTTT. Translating it yields CASTRPAVNSPLHF.

The chain carries TRBV20-1 and TRBJ2-7; 14 bases map to TRBD2. Per the germline V gene, CDR1 is DFQATT and CDR2 is SNEGSKA (reference sequence). V shed 0 bases, J shed 3 bases, and the junction held 10 bases outside the gene matches. The CDR3 runs 18 residues. This CDR3 is CSAREAGGLAGDFYEQYF. CDR3 nucleotide sequence: TGCAGTGCTAGAGAGGCTGGGGGACTAGCGGGGGATTTCTACGAGCAGTACTTC.

The rearrangement uses TRBV5-6 and TRBJ1-4; 9 bases line up with TRBD1. Germline lookup yields CDR1 SGHDT and CDR2 YYEEEE. The CDR3 covers 15 residues. Trimming removed 3 bases from V and 8 bases from J; junction bases left unmatched: 8. CDR3 amino acids: CASSSTGGDKEKLFF. In nucleotides, the CDR3 is TGTGCCAGCAGCTCTACAGGGGGCGATAAGGAAAAACTGTTTTTT. Drawing the rest from reference TRBV5-6 and TRBJ1-4, the complete variable domain is DAGVTQSPTHLIKTRGQQVTLRCSPKSGHDTVSWYQQALGQGPQFIFQYYEEEERQRGNFPDRFSGHQFPNYSSELNVNALLLGDSALYLCASSSTGGDKEKLFFGSGTQLSVL.

This chain uses TRBV30 with TRBJ1-5; TRBD1 matches 8 bases. Germline trimming cut 3 bases from V and 0 bases from J; bases unmatched to any gene: 4. The germline CDR1 and CDR2 sequences are GTSNPN and SVGIG (reference sequence). The CDR3 is 15 residues long. The CDR3 DNA reads TGTGCCTGGAGGGCCAGGGGGCCTAGCAATCAGCCCCAGCATTTT. Its translation: CAWRARGPSNQPQHF. Drawing the rest from reference TRBV30 and TRBJ1-5, the complete variable domain is SQTIHQWPATLVQPVGSPLSLECTVEGTSNPNLYWYRQAAGRGLQLLFYSVGIGQISSEVPQNLSASRPQDRQFILSSKKLLLSDSGFYLCAWRARGPSNQPQHFGDGTRLSIL.

The chain couples TRBV4-2 to TRBJ2-2; 7 nucleotides line up with TRBD1. After removal of 3 bases from V and 5 bases from J, the junction contained 12 bases not matched to a gene. Germline V CDR1 and CDR2: LGHNA, YNFKEQ. The CDR3 loop spans 17 amino acids. The DNA for the CDR3 is TGTGCCAGCAGCCATCACTTTACCGGGACAGTTACCGGGGAGCTGTTTTTT. Protein sequence: CASSHHFTGTVTGELFF.

The CDR3 DNA sequence: TGTGCCAGCAGCGTATTGTCGGTCGGGGGGTACAATGAGCAGTTCTTC. This sequence encodes CASSVLSVGGYNEQFF. V and J are TRBV9 and TRBJ2-1; 7 positions agree with TRBD2. The CDR3 is made up of 16 amino acids. Germline values: CDR1 SGDLS, CDR2 YYNGEE. With V trimmed by 1 base and J by 4 bases, 8 bases remained unmatched.

This rearrangement joins TRBV2 to TRBJ1-2, with D perhaps matching TRBD1 (6 bases). CDR3 size: 16 residues. Germline V gene lookup returns CDR1 SNHLY and CDR2 FYNNEI. Trimming cost V 7 bases and J 4 bases, with 22 bases left between them. The CDR3 loop is CASKHLGPTGTYGYTF. CDR3 in DNA: TGTGCCAGCAAACATTTAGGACCAACAGGGACCTATGGCTACACCTTC.

This rearrangement joins TRBV3-1 to TRBJ1-6; unclear D gene. V was pared by 0 bases and J by 6 bases, with 9 bases between. The CDR3 extends over 15 amino acids. Germline V gene lookup returns CDR1 LGHDT and CDR2 YNNKEL (reference sequence). CDR3: CASSQEGVRNSPLHF. CDR3 in DNA: TGTGCCAGCAGCCAAGAAGGAGTCCGTAATTCACCCCTCCACTTT.

The chain is built from TRBV29-1 and TRBJ1-4, with TRBD1 as a possible D gene (6 bases). There are 13 residues in the CDR3. Trimming pared 6 bases from V and 5 bases from J, leaving 13 bases between. Germline-derived CDR1 and CDR2 are SQVTM and ANQGSEA. The CDR3 DNA sequence: TGCAGCGTGCGGGGGGGCCGAAATGAAAAACTGTTTTTT. Its protein product is CSVRGGRNEKLFF.

This rearrangement joins TRBV6-2 or TRBV6-3 to TRBJ2-1; 10 bases are a match to TRBD2. V was pared by 5 bases and J by 10 bases, with 8 bases of the junction left unmatched. Per the germline V gene, CDR1 is MNHEY and CDR2 is SVGEGT. The CDR3 runs to 14 residues. CDR3 loop: CASSIQRGGTEQFF. The CDR3 coding sequence is TGTGCCAGCAGTATCCAGCGGGGGGGTACCGAGCAGTTCTTC.

This clonotype appeared a few times. At one of its ends the junction is not consistent with the germline gene, which may arise from a read error. V is TRBV7-7 and J is TRBJ2-5, with a possible D match to TRBD1 (6 bases). Germline V lookup: CDR1 SSHAT, CDR2 FNYEAQ (reference sequence). The CDR3 has 13 residues. This chain's CDR3 is CASSLDRKETQYF. CDR3 bases: TGTGCTAGCAGCTTAGACAGGAAAGAGACCCAGTACTTC.

V usage is TRBV27 and J usage is TRBJ2-5; no firm D call. This CDR3 comprises 13 residues. Trimming removed 8 bases at V and 6 bases at J, with 16 bases between. CDR1 is MNHEY and CDR2 is SMNVEV in the germline V gene (reference sequence). The CDR3 nucleotides are TGTGCCAGCTCCTTATCGGCTAGACAGACCCAGTACTTC. Protein product: CASSLSARQTQYF.

This sequence joins TRBV7-9 and TRBJ2-7; D gene ambiguous. The length of the CDR3 is 14 residues. Germline V CDR1 and CDR2: SEHNR, FQNEAQ (reference sequence). Deletions cut 1 base from V and 2 bases from J, with 9 bases between. CDR3 DNA: TGTGCCAGCAGCTTAGTCAGGCCCCCCTACGAGCAGTACTTC. It yields the protein CASSLVRPPYEQYF.

The rearrangement links TRBV27 to TRBJ1-2, with D possibly matching TRBD1 (6 bases). Trimming stripped 5 bases from V and 3 bases from J, with 22 bases between. This CDR3 is built from 17 residues. Germline CDR1 and CDR2: MNHEY and SMNVEV (reference sequence). DNA for the CDR3: TGTGCCAGCAGTCTAGGGGGGACACCTCTTCGGGACTATGGCTACACCTTC. The encoded protein is CASSLGGTPLRDYGYTF.

V is TRBV12-3 or TRBV12-4 and J is TRBJ1-2; 8 bases map to TRBD1. The CDR3 spans 15 residues. With 7 bases clipped from V and 2 bases from J, the junction kept 9 bases outside the gene matches. The DNA of the CDR3 is TGTGCCAGCACCCTTAGGACAGGGACGAACTATGGCTACACCTTC. Translated, it gives CASTLRTGTNYGYTF.

This chain connects TRBV5-4 to TRBJ2-1, with 8 bases matching TRBD2. CDR1 is SGHNT and CDR2 is YYREEE in the germline V gene (reference sequence). The V and J ends lost 3 bases and 5 bases, in that order; junction bases with no gene match: 10. The CDR3 covers 16 residues. CDR3 in DNA: TGTGCCAGCAGCTCCTTTCCAGCGGGGGAACACAATGAGCAGTTCTTC. Translation gives CASSSFPAGEHNEQFF.

The gene calls are TRBV11-3 and TRBJ2-3, with D maybe TRBD2 (6 bases). Germline CDR1 reads SGHNT; CDR2 reads YENEEA. The CDR3 length is 15 residues. Between the trimmed V and J ends, which lost 5 bases and 5 bases, there was a span of 17 bases. The CDR3 bases are TGTGCCAGCAGCCTGAGGGAGGTGGGAAAAGATACGCAGTATTTT. Translated: CASSLREVGKDTQYF.